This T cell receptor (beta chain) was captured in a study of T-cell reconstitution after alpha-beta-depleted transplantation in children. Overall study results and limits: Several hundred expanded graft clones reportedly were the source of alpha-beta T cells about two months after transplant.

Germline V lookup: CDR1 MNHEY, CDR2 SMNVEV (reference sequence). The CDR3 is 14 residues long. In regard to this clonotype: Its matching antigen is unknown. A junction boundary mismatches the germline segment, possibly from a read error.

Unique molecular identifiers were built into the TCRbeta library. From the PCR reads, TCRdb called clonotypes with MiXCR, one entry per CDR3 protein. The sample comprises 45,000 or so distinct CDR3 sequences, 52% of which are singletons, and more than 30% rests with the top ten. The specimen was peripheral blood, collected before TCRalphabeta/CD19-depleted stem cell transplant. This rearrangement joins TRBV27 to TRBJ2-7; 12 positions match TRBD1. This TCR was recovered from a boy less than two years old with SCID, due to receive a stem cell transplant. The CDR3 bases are TGTGCCAGCAGTGCCGGGACAGGGGGCAACGAGCCGTACTTC. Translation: CASSAGTGGNEPYF.